Shown below are 30 T cell receptor beta chains from a single sample sequenced in a study of blood T cell repertoires in COVID-19. This table comes from immunoSEQ multiplex PCR, and its TCRdb copy is limited to in-frame clones, with some not included. This sample has about 160,000 clones; around 74% occur once, and the top ten carry 2.5% to 3%. The specimen sequenced was peripheral blood. Every receptor here comes from a man in his 70s with acute or convalescent COVID-19.

J is TRBJ1-1 and V is TRBV6-4; D may be TRBD1 (6 bases). Between the trimmed V and J ends, which lost 6 bases and 2 bases, there was a span of 10 bases. CDR1 and CDR2 from the germline V gene are MRHNA and SNTAGT. CDR3 length: 13 residues. For the CDR3, the DNA is TGTGCCAGCAGCCAGACAGGAAACACTGAAGCTTTCTTT. Translating it yields CASSQTGNTEAFF.

This chain links TRBV13 with TRBJ2-1; 12 bases match TRBD2. The CDR3 is 15 amino acids. Germline CDR1 PRHDT, CDR2 FYEKMQ (reference sequence). Trimming took 6 bases from V and 13 from J; bases not matched to a gene: 13. The chain's CDR3 is CASRLTSGSRLSQFF. In nucleotides, the CDR3 is TGTGCCAGCAGGTTGACTAGCGGGAGCCGTTTAAGTCAGTTCTTC.

V usage is TRBV19 and J usage is TRBJ1-4; no reliable D call. V was clipped by 7 bases and J by 5 bases, with 11 bases between them. From germline, CDR1 is LNHDA and CDR2 SQIVND (reference sequence). The CDR3 totals 13 residues. The CDR3 sequence: CASTSPLNEKLFF. The CDR3 bases are TGTGCCAGTACCTCCCCCCTAAATGAAAAACTGTTTTTT.

This sequence joins TRBV5-4 and TRBJ1-2; 11 bases match TRBD1. This CDR3 comprises 14 residues. With 3 bases clipped from V and 4 bases from J, the junction kept 2 bases outside the gene matches. Germline V gene lookup returns CDR1 SGHNT and CDR2 YYREEE (reference sequence). CDR3 bases: TGTGCCAGCAGCTCCGGGACAGGGGGCTATGGCTACACCTTC. It encodes CASSSGTGGYGYTF.

This clone has just one count. The chain couples TRBV5-4 to TRBJ2-7, with 7 nucleotides matching TRBD1. Germline CDR1 SGHNT, CDR2 YYREEE (reference sequence). CDR3 length equals 16 residues. V was clipped by 4 bases and J by 6 bases; unmatched bases: 16. Here the CDR3 reads CASSRMGQLPKGEQYF. CDR3 in DNA: TGTGCCAGCAGCCGAATGGGACAGCTACCCAAAGGCGAGCAGTACTTC.

This clone was detected ten times or more. The chain employs TRBV5-4 and TRBJ1-1; tentatively, D is TRBD1 (5 bases). CDR3 size: 15 residues. CDR1 SGHNT and CDR2 YYREEE come from the germline V gene (reference sequence). With 0 bases removed from V and 1 base from J, the gap between germline ends came to 10 bases. The DNA of the CDR3 is TGTGCCAGCAGCTTGGGGGGCGGCCAGAACACTGAAGCTTTCTTT. It specifies CASSLGGGQNTEAFF.

V usage is TRBV5-1 and J usage is TRBJ1-2; D possibly corresponds to TRBD1 (6 bases). The CDR3 covers 12 residues. Germline CDR1 SGHRS, CDR2 YFSETQ. The ends were cut back, 7 bases at V and 4 bases at J, with 11 bases in the middle. The CDR3 DNA reads TGCGCCAGCGCAGGGACATCCTATGGCTACACCTTC. This codes for CASAGTSYGYTF.

The rearrangement joins TRBV19 to TRBJ1-5; 8 bases fit TRBD1. The germline gives CDR1 LNHDA, CDR2 SQIVND (reference sequence). The CDR3 covers 16 residues. After removal of 5 bases from V and 7 bases from J, the junction contained 13 bases not matched to a gene. CDR3 nucleotide sequence: TGTGCCAGTAGTGATCAGGGGGCGCGAGGGAGACAGCCCCAGCATTTT. Encoded protein: CASSDQGARGRQPQHF.

This clone was found once. The V call is TRBV10-3, the J call TRBJ2-1; D perhaps matches TRBD1 (6 bases). Germline CDR1 is ENHRY and CDR2 is SYGVKD. The CDR3 length is 13 residues. The V and J ends lost 4 bases and 8 bases respectively, with 12 bases between them. The CDR3 DNA reads as TGTGCCATCAGTGTGGGGGCGTATGATGAGCAGTTCTTC. This sequence encodes CAISVGAYDEQFF.

The chain links TRBV9 to TRBJ2-7; 7 bases are a match to TRBD1. Trimming at V came to 4 bases and at J to 0 bases, leaving 7 bases not matched to a gene. The CDR3 length is 15 residues. In germline, CDR1 is SGDLS, CDR2 YYNGEE. The CDR3 sequence: CASSTAGTVSYEQYF. DNA for the CDR3: TGTGCCAGCAGCACAGCCGGGACAGTCTCCTACGAGCAGTACTTC.

This clone has a handful of counts. The V gene is TRBV3-1 (or the pseudogene TRBV3-2), the J gene TRBJ1-2, with 7 positions matching TRBD1. The V segment lost 1 base and the J segment 4 bases; nucleotides outside the gene matches: 9. Germline CDR1 and CDR2: LGHDT and YNNKEL (reference sequence). The CDR3 length is 16 residues. The CDR3 DNA is TGTGCCAGCAGCCAAGGGCAGGGGGTGCGCGGCTATGGCTACACCTTC. Translating gives CASSQGQGVRGYGYTF.

In its sample, this clone was seen once. Since a much larger clone is just one base distant, this may be a read error. The genes are TRBV11-3 and TRBJ2-3; unclear D gene. Germline V gives CDR1 SGHNT, CDR2 YENEEA. CDR3 length equals 12 residues. V was pared by 2 bases and J by 2 bases, with 2 bases between. CDR3 region: CASSLYTDTQYF. The CDR3, as DNA: TGTGCCAGCAGCTTATACACAGATACGCAGTATTTT.

The chain employs TRBV12-3 or TRBV12-4 and TRBJ2-5; 9 positions agree with TRBD2. The J segment lost 5 bases and the V segment lost 7 bases, leaving 5 bases of the junction unmatched. This CDR3 has 13 amino acids. CDR3 region: CASNSGSGETQYF. CDR3 nucleotide sequence: TGTGCCAGCAATAGCGGGAGTGGTGAGACCCAGTACTTC.

This clone was picked up one time. The chain combines TRBV7-6 with TRBJ2-5; 7 nucleotides line up with TRBD2. J gave up 4 bases and V 1 base, and 6 bases lay outside the gene matches. This CDR3 has 15 residues. CDR1 SGHVS and CDR2 FNYEAQ come from the germline V gene. The CDR3 loop reads CASSLGGGLGETQYF. DNA for the CDR3: TGTGCCAGCAGCTTAGGGGGAGGGCTGGGAGAGACCCAGTACTTC. Supplemented by reference TRBV7-6 and TRBJ2-5, the full variable domain reads GAGVSQSPRYKVTKRGQDVALRCDPISGHVSLYWYRQALGQGPEFLTYFNYEAQQDKSGLPNDRFSAERPEGSISTLTIQRTEQRDSAMYRCASSLGGGLGETQYFGPGTRLLVL.

This clone was detected once. The gene calls are TRBV27 and TRBJ1-1; D is perhaps TRBD1 (5 bases). Trimming removed 6 bases at V and 4 bases at J, with 12 bases between. Germline CDR1 MNHEY, CDR2 SMNVEV (reference sequence). The CDR3 extends over 13 amino acids. Here the CDR3 reads CASSPLGGTEAFF. CDR3 bases: TGTGCCAGCAGCCCCCTGGGGGGCACTGAAGCTTTCTTT.

The chain recombines TRBV28 with TRBJ1-2; D is perhaps TRBD1 (6 bases). The length of the CDR3 is 15 residues. Germline lookup yields CDR1 MDHEN and CDR2 SYDVKM. V lost 10 bases to trimming and J lost 3 bases, with 21 bases between them. This CDR3 reads CAIPRGQRGDYGYTF. CDR3 DNA: TGTGCCATCCCCCGGGGACAACGGGGGGACTATGGCTACACCTTC.

About this clone itself: This sample includes further DNA sequences coding for the same CDR3. CDR3 coding DNA: TGCGCCAGCAGCTCGGGACAGGGTTTCACTGAAGCTTTCTTT. It is translated as CASSSGQGFTEAFF. This chain uses TRBV5-1 with TRBJ1-1; 9 nucleotides agree with TRBD1. Germline lookup yields CDR1 SGHRS and CDR2 YFSETQ. Trimming removed 3 bases from V and 4 bases from J; junction bases left unmatched: 4. The CDR3 totals 14 residues.

This clone was detected only a few times. V and J are TRBV28 and TRBJ1-5; D is uncertain. Trimming pared 6 bases from V and 0 bases from J, leaving 6 bases between. This CDR3 region has 13 residues. CDR1 and CDR2 from the germline V gene are MDHEN and SYDVKM. The CDR3 sequence: CASSLYSNQPQHF. The CDR3 region has the DNA TGTGCCAGCAGCCTATATAGCAATCAGCCCCAGCATTTT.

The chain couples TRBV9 to TRBJ1-1, with D possibly being TRBD1 (6 bases). The CDR3 runs 15 residues. V shed 4 bases and J shed 4 bases, with 17 bases lying between them. Germline-derived CDR1 and CDR2 are SGDLS and YYNGEE. The CDR3 DNA reads as TGTGCCAGCAGCCAGGGGACCTGGAAGGGCACTGAAGCTTTCTTT. It yields the protein CASSQGTWKGTEAFF.

V and J are TRBV14 and TRBJ1-2, with TRBD1 matching over 10 bases. The CDR3 loop spans 15 amino acids. Germline CDR1 is SGHDN and CDR2 is FVKESK. V was pared by 4 bases and J by 3 bases, with 5 bases of the junction left unmatched. The CDR3 here is CASSPRQGAYYGYTF. DNA of the CDR3: TGTGCCAGCAGCCCCAGACAGGGGGCCTACTATGGCTACACCTTC.

This chain links TRBV7-6 with TRBJ2-6; TRBD2 aligns across 10 bases. The CDR3 is made up of 17 amino acids. The germline V gene has CDR1 SGHVS and CDR2 FNYEAQ. After removal of 6 bases from V and 4 bases from J, the junction contained 9 bases not matched to a gene. CDR3 loop: CASRPPGLATGANVLTF. The CDR3 nucleotides read TGTGCCAGCAGACCGCCGGGACTAGCGACCGGGGCCAACGTCCTGACTTTC.

CDR3 nucleotide sequence: TGTGCCATATCTGACGGGGGGGTCTGGGGAACTTACACCTTC. It yields the protein CAISDGGVWGTYTF. The chain combines TRBV6-5 with TRBJ1-2; D is perhaps TRBD1 (5 bases). The germline V and J ends were trimmed by 10 bases and 11 bases, with 26 bases remaining between them. The CDR3 runs to 14 residues. CDR1 MNHEY and CDR2 SVGAGI come from the germline V gene.

The chain has TRBV5-1 and TRBJ2-3, with a tentative D call TRBD1 (6 bases). Germline V gene lookup returns CDR1 SGHRS and CDR2 YFSETQ. V was pared by 4 bases and J by 3 bases, with 15 bases between. This CDR3 spans 15 amino acids. The DNA of the CDR3 is TGCGCCAGCAGCCTCCTGGGGGCGCAAACAGATACGCAGTATTTT. It codes for CASSLLGAQTDTQYF.

The J gene is TRBJ2-5, the V gene TRBV7-8, with TRBD2 matching 8 bases. The junction had 4 bases not matched to a gene; V was cut back by 8 bases and J by 5 bases. This CDR3 spans 12 amino acids. Germline values: CDR1 SGHVS, CDR2 FQNEAQ. The CDR3 DNA is TGTGCCAGCGACGCTAGCGGGGAGACCCAGTACTTC. This codes for CASDASGETQYF.

The chain combines TRBV12-3 or TRBV12-4 with TRBJ2-7; TRBD1 matches 10 bases. The CDR3 length is 13 residues. The trim removed 6 bases at V and 7 bases at J, leaving 6 bases unmatched. CDR3 residues: CASSRDRGLEQYF. In nucleotides, the CDR3 is TGTGCCAGCAGCCGGGACAGGGGCTTGGAGCAGTACTTC.

This clone was picked up a small number of times. The V gene is TRBV5-4, the J gene TRBJ2-2; D is possibly TRBD1 (6 bases). CDR1 is SGHNT, CDR2 YYREEE, per germline (reference sequence). V dropped 5 bases and J dropped 6 bases, with 11 bases sitting between them. The CDR3 is 13 residues long. The CDR3 is CASSRTGSGELFF. The CDR3, as DNA: TGTGCCAGCAGTCGAACAGGGTCCGGGGAGCTGTTTTTT.

There are a few counts of this clone. The chain couples TRBV19 to TRBJ2-3, with 7 bases lining up with TRBD2. Unmatched junction bases numbered 6, after V lost 3 bases and J lost 0 bases. Germline lookup yields CDR1 LNHDA and CDR2 SQIVND (reference sequence). The CDR3 loop spans 16 amino acids. In DNA, the CDR3 is TGTGCCAGTAGTATTTATCTAGCGGTGAGCACAGATACGCAGTATTTT. Protein: CASSIYLAVSTDTQYF.

This chain connects TRBV6-5 to TRBJ2-7; TRBD1 agrees at 8 bases. The CDR3 is 15 residues long. CDR1 and CDR2 (germline): MNHEY, SVGAGI. Germline trimming cut 6 bases from V and 5 bases from J; bases unmatched to any gene: 12. The CDR3 DNA sequence: TGTGCCAGCAGCACGCCCACAGGGGGTAGAGACGAGCAGTACTTC. It specifies CASSTPTGGRDEQYF.

The J gene is TRBJ2-7, the V gene TRBV3-1 (or the pseudogene TRBV3-2); D perhaps matches TRBD2 (6 bases). With 3 bases removed from V and 3 bases from J, the gap between germline ends came to 21 bases. The CDR3 is 17 amino acids. From germline, CDR1 is LGHDT and CDR2 YNNKEL (reference sequence). This CDR3 reads CASSHGYGDSEGYEQYF. The DNA for the CDR3 is TGTGCCAGCAGCCATGGTTACGGGGACTCGGAAGGCTACGAGCAGTACTTC.

V is TRBV11-2 and J is TRBJ1-4; maybe TRBD1 (5 bases). Trimming stripped 1 base from V and 10 bases from J, with 16 bases between. The germline gives CDR1 SGHAT, CDR2 FQNNGV. CDR3 length: 15 residues. CDR3 amino acids: CASSLVSTGTGKLFF. CDR3 sequence (DNA): TGTGCCAGCAGCTTAGTATCCACAGGTACTGGAAAACTGTTTTTT.